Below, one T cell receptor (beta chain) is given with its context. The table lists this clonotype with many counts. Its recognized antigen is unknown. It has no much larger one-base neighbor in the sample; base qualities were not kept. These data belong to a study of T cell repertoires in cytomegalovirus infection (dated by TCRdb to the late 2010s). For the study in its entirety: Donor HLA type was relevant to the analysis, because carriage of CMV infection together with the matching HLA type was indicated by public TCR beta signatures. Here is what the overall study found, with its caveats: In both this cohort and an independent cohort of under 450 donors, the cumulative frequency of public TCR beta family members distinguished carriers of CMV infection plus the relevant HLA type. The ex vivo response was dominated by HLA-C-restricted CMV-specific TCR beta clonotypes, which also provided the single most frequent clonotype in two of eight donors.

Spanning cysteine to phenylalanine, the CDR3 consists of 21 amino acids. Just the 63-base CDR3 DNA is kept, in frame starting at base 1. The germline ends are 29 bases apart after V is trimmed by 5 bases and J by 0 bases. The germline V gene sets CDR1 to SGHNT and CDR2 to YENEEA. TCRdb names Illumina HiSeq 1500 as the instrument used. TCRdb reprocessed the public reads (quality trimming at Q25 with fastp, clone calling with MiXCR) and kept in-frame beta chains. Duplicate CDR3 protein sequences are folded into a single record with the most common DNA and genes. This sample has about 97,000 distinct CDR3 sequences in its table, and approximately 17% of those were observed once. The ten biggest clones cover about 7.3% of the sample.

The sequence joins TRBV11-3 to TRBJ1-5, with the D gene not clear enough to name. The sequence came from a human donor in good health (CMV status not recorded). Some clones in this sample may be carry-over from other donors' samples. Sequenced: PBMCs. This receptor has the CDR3 CASSTIPPQIAFLYSNQPQHF. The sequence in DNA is TGTGCCAGCAGCACAATCCCCCCACAGATTGCCTTTCTTTATAGCAATCAGCCCCAGCATTTT.